One and the same sample provided the 14 T cell receptor beta chains below, sequenced in a study of T cell repertoires in cytomegalovirus infection. MiXCR, run by TCRdb on the reads, gives a single entry per CDR3 protein. The sample includes some 440,000 distinct CDR3 sequences, 25% to 40% of them seen just once. Sequenced input: PBMCs. These receptors all stem from a human donor in good health (CMV status not recorded). Some clones in this sample may be carry-over from other donors' samples.

This clonotype was recorded a few times. The chain uses TRBV4-1 and TRBJ1-2, with D possibly being TRBD1 (5 bases). The CDR3 loop spans 15 amino acids. Germline V lookup: CDR1 MGHRA, CDR2 YSYEKL. Deletions cut 0 bases from V and 4 bases from J, with 12 bases between. In DNA, the CDR3 is TGCGCCAGCAGCCAAGATTCGGGGCGCCCCTATGGCTACACCTTC. Encoded protein: CASSQDSGRPYGYTF.

In its sample, this clonotype was seen many times. The chain recombines TRBV7-9 with TRBJ1-1; D not resolved. CDR3 length: 15 amino acids. In germline, CDR1 is SEHNR, CDR2 FQNEAQ (reference sequence). The V end was cut by 4 bases, the J end by 2 bases, with 14 bases between. The DNA of the CDR3 is TGTGCCAGCAGCTCCCCACGGGGAGTAAACACTGAAGCTTTCTTT. Residues: CASSSPRGVNTEAFF.

The chain recombines TRBV28 with TRBJ1-2; D call uncertain. The V end lost 1 base, the J end lost 5 bases, and 5 bases lay between the germline ends. Germline assignment: CDR1 MDHEN and CDR2 SYDVKM. This CDR3 is built from 12 residues. CDR3 DNA sequence: TGTGCCAGCAGTTTATCACAGTATGGCTACACCTTC. This codes for CASSLSQYGYTF.

V gene TRBV19 combines with J gene TRBJ2-7; D could derive from TRBD1 or TRBD2 (5 bases each). Germline assignment: CDR1 LNHDA and CDR2 SQIVND (reference sequence). V shed 5 bases and J shed 0 bases, with 14 bases lying between them. This CDR3 comprises 15 residues. CDR3 amino acids: CASSPGRGFSYEQYF. The DNA for the CDR3 is TGTGCCAGTAGTCCCGGACGGGGCTTCTCCTACGAGCAGTACTTC.

In the case of this clonotype: Compared with germline, one end of the junction differs, possibly owing to a read error. V is TRBV7-2 and J is TRBJ1-2; D remains unclear. CDR3 length: 12 residues. Germline CDR1 and CDR2: SGHTA and FQGNSA. The CDR3 protein is CASSLDSYVYTF. The CDR3 coding sequence is TGTGCCAGCAGCTTAGATAGCTATGTCTACACCTTC.

This clonotype appeared a few times. The CDR3 DNA follows: TGTGCCAGCAGCTTTCGTGACCAGAAAAAACTGTTTTTT. It codes for CASSFRDQKKLFF. This chain joins TRBV7-9 and TRBJ1-4; D remains ambiguous. This CDR3 contains 13 residues. Germline V gives CDR1 SEHNR, CDR2 FQNEAQ (reference sequence). The V end lost 3 bases, the J end lost 9 bases, and 11 bases lay between the germline ends. The full variable domain, its missing parts supplied by reference TRBV7-9 and TRBJ1-4, is DTGVSQNPRHKITKRGQNVTFRCDPISEHNRLYWYRQTLGQGPEFLTYFQNEAQLEKSRLLSDRFSAERPKGSFSTLEIQRTEQGDSAMYLCASSFRDQKKLFFGSGTQLSVL.

The sample holds many counts of this clonotype. V and J are TRBV7-6 and TRBJ2-2; 12 bases are a match to TRBD2. The CDR3 sequence is 15 residues long. Germline V CDR1 and CDR2: SGHVS, FNYEAQ. V was clipped by 6 bases and J by 7 bases; unmatched bases: 6. Here the CDR3 DNA reads TGTGCCAGCAGGGCTAGCGGGGGGGCGATCGGGGAGCTGTTTTTT. It encodes CASRASGGAIGELFF.

This clonotype is a singleton in its sample. One end of the junction fails to match germline, which may point to a read error. The rearrangement links TRBV11-2 to TRBJ2-5, with D possibly being TRBD2 (7 bases). Germline assignment: CDR1 SGHAT and CDR2 FQNNGV. CDR3 length: 14 residues. CDR3 amino acids: CAISQRGGEETQYF. The CDR3 nucleotides read TGTGCCATCAGCCAAAGAGGGGGGGAAGAGACCCAGTACTTC.

The CDR3 nucleotides read TGTGCCAGCAGTGAAAATGGGGAACAGGGGGAGCAGTTCTTC. Protein product: CASSENGEQGEQFF. The chain is built from TRBV6-1 and TRBJ2-1; 7 nucleotides align to TRBD1. The CDR3 is 14 amino acids. The trim removed 2 bases at V and 10 bases at J, leaving 8 bases unmatched. CDR1 and CDR2 (germline): MNHNS, SASEGT.

About this clonotype itself: This sequence may be a read error, since a much larger clone differs from it by one base. V and J are TRBV4-1 and TRBJ1-2; the D is unclear. V lost 4 bases to trimming and J lost 6 bases, with 15 bases between them. Germline CDR1 reads MGHRA; CDR2 reads YSYEKL. The CDR3 loop spans 14 amino acids. CDR3 nucleotides: TGCGCCAGCAGCCCCCTGGTGGATGGGGATGGCTACACCTTC. It specifies CASSPLVDGDGYTF.

A few counts support this clonotype. One end of the junction does not line up with germline, which may come from a read error. This chain uses TRBV27 with TRBJ2-7, with a possible D match to TRBD1 (6 bases). The germline V gene has CDR1 MNHEY and CDR2 SMNVEV (reference sequence). The CDR3 runs to 10 residues. The CDR3 sequence: CAAGEYEQYF. CDR3 DNA: TGCGCGGCAGGGGAGTACGAGCAGTACTTC.

Many counts were recorded for this clonotype. The rearrangement uses TRBV7-8 and TRBJ2-1; 8 bases agree with TRBD1. The V gene's germline CDR1 is SGHVS and CDR2 FQNEAQ. Trimming at V came to 5 bases and at J to 0 bases, leaving 12 bases not matched to a gene. The CDR3 totals 18 residues. The CDR3 region is CASSQSRTGHSSYNEQFF. The CDR3, as DNA: TGTGCCAGCAGCCAATCTCGGACAGGGCATAGCTCCTACAATGAGCAGTTCTTC.

This clonotype was counted ten times or more. V is TRBV7-3 and J is TRBJ2-3, with 12 bases that match TRBD2. CDR1 and CDR2 (germline): SGHTA, FQGTGA. J gave up 5 bases and V 0 bases, and 9 bases lay outside the gene matches. The CDR3 covers 18 residues. CDR3 bases: TGTGCCAGCAGCTTAACTACGTCTAGCGGGGGGGCCGAAGATACGCAGTATTTT. Its protein product is CASSLTTSSGGAEDTQYF.

A single count supports this clonotype. The gene calls are TRBV20-1 and TRBJ1-1; D uncertain. The germline V and J ends were trimmed by 3 bases and 4 bases, with 18 bases remaining between them. Germline V gene lookup returns CDR1 DFQATT and CDR2 SNEGSKA (reference sequence). The CDR3 is 15 residues long. In DNA, the CDR3 is TGCAGTGCTAGCCCAGGTTCAGGTCGTTCCACTGAAGCTTTCTTT. It specifies CSASPGSGRSTEAFF.